This T cell receptor (beta chain) was found in a study of blood T cell repertoires in COVID-19. Across the study: Collection of acute and convalescent COVID-19 samples took place in the United States, Italy and Spain. T cells, B-cell-depleted T cells, or PBMCs provided the cDNA or gDNA that served as material.

Original data processing: From reference gene primer amplification, estimates of nucleated cell counts were derived. Clones were read by immunoSEQ multiplex PCR, and TCRdb kept only the in-frame ones, dropping some. That table furnishes V, J and clone size, whereas the DNA furnished D and trimming. The data hold under 200,000 clones, with around 85% observed a single time. The CDR3 consists of 13 residues. Germline V gene sequence: CDR1 KGHSH, CDR2 LQKENI. Deletions cut 4 bases from V and 11 bases from J, with 18 bases between. The sample comprised peripheral blood. V gene TRBV18 combines with J gene TRBJ2-7; D remains unclear. The sequence was collected from a woman in her seventies with acute or convalescent COVID-19. The CDR3 is CASSLTPGGLKYF. The CDR3, as DNA: TGTGCCAGCTCACTTACACCGGGTGGCTTAAAGTACTTC.